This T cell receptor (beta chain) was recorded in a study of blood T cell repertoires in COVID-19. For the study at large: From T cells, B-cell-depleted T cells, or PBMCs came the material, which was cDNA or gDNA.

CDR1 is MNHEY, CDR2 SMNVEV, per germline (reference sequence). The V gene end was trimmed by 3 bases and the J gene end by 5 bases; junction bases not matched to a gene: 5. This CDR3 contains 14 residues. In the authors' methods: The authors estimated nucleated cell counts from reference gene primer amplification. The protocol was immunoSEQ multiplex PCR, while the TCRdb copy is restricted to in-frame clones and leaves out a portion. V and J calls and clone size come straight from that table; D and trimming were deduced from the DNA. This table has approximately 210,000 clones, 80% to 90% appearing once.

The chain uses TRBV27 and TRBJ2-7; 9 bases are shared with TRBD1. The TCR originated in a woman aged 45-59 years with acute COVID-19. Sequencing was carried out using PBMCs or T cells enriched from blood (not recorded which). DNA of the CDR3: TGTGCCAGCAGTTTGACAGGGGGAATCCACGAGCAGTACTTC. Translation gives CASSLTGGIHEQYF.